This T cell receptor (beta chain) was found in a study of T cells in Graves' hyperthyroidism and ophthalmopathy. Points on this clonotype: The junction does not match germline at one end; this may be a read error.

RNA transcripts provided the source from which TCR beta CDR3 regions were amplified. The TCR CDR3 first-round RT-PCR relied on the HTBI primer set. From the multiplex PCR reads, TCRdb called clonotypes with MiXCR, one entry per CDR3 protein. This sample carries a few hundred thousand distinct CDR3 sequences, about 15% of them seen once, and the ten largest clones take around 7.3%. The CDR3 consists of 13 residues. Germline-derived CDR1 and CDR2 are SGHTA and FQGTGA. Uncontrolled infection, other autoimmune disease, pregnancy or lactation led to exclusion. The chain combines TRBV7-3 with TRBJ2-1; D gene ambiguous. Input material: blood. The TCR was taken from a woman aged 30 to 39 with Graves' hyperthyroidism. CDR3 sequence reads: CASSHRDHNEQFF. The CDR3 DNA reads TGCGCCAGCAGCCATAGGGATCACAATGAGCAGTTCTTC.